Shown below are 4 T cell receptor beta chains from a single sample sequenced in a study of T cell responses to AZD1222 COVID-19 vaccine. Only in-frame clones appear in the TCRdb table, and some are missing; sequencing was by immunoSEQ multiplex PCR. Of 200,000 to 300,000 clones listed, approximately 95% are singletons. The sample here was peripheral blood, taken on day 0 of AZD1222 vaccination. The receptors were sampled from an adult in good health.

V is TRBV7-9 and J is TRBJ2-3; 9 nucleotides match TRBD1. The junction had 11 bases not matched to a gene; V was cut back by 9 bases and J by 1 base. The CDR3 is 16 amino acids. The V gene's germline CDR1 is SEHNR and CDR2 FQNEAQ (reference sequence). The CDR3 DNA reads as TGTGCCAGTAGCGGACAGGGGAGCAGCGGCACAGATACGCAGTATTTT. Protein product: CASSGQGSSGTDTQYF. Combining the CDR3 with reference TRBV7-9 and TRBJ2-3 gives the whole variable domain DTGVSQNPRHKITKRGQNVTFRCDPISEHNRLYWYRQTLGQGPEFLTYFQNEAQLEKSRLLSDRFSAERPKGSFSTLEIQRTEQGDSAMYLCASSGQGSSGTDTQYFGPGTRLTVL.

The rearrangement links TRBV30 to TRBJ2-7; the D gene is possibly TRBD1 (6 bases). The CDR3 covers 12 residues. CDR1 and CDR2 (germline): GTSNPN, SVGIG (reference sequence). Trimming took off 0 bases at V and 4 bases at J, with 7 bases between the two ends. DNA of the CDR3: TGTGCCTGGAGTGTACAGGGTTACGAGCAGTACTTC. Protein: CAWSVQGYEQYF.

V gene TRBV5-1 combines with J gene TRBJ2-2; 8 positions match TRBD2. The V and J ends lost 3 bases and 2 bases, in that order; junction bases with no gene match: 6. This CDR3 has 16 residues. Germline CDR1 SGHRS, CDR2 YFSETQ. CDR3 region: CASSWNSGSNTGELFF. In nucleotides, the CDR3 is TGCGCCAGCAGCTGGAACAGCGGGAGTAACACCGGGGAGCTGTTTTTT.

CDR3 sequence reads: CASSSLLDRNTGELFF. The CDR3, as DNA: TGTGCCAGCAGCTCCCTCCTGGACAGGAACACCGGGGAGCTGTTTTTT. This chain joins TRBV7-9 and TRBJ2-2; a weak D match, TRBD1 (6 bases). Trimming shortened V by 4 bases and J by 1 base, and 13 bases separated the two germline ends. Germline-derived CDR1 and CDR2 are SEHNR and FQNEAQ (reference sequence). The CDR3 spans 16 residues.